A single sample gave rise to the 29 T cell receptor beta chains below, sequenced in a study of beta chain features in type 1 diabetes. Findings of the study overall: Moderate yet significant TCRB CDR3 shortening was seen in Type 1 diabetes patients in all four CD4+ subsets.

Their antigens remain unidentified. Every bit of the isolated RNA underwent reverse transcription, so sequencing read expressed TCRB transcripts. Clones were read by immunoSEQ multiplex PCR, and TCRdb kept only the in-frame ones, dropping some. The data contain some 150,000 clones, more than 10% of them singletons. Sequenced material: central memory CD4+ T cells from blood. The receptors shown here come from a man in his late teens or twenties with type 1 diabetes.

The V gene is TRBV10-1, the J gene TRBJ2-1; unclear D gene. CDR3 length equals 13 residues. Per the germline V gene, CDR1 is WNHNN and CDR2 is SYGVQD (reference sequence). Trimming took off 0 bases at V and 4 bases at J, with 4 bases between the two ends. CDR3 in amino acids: CASSESGYNEQFF. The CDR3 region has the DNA TGCGCCAGCAGTGAGTCGGGATACAATGAGCAGTTCTTC.

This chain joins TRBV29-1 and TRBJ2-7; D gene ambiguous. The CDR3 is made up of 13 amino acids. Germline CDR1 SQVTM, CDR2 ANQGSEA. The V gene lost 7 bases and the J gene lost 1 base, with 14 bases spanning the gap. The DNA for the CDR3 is TGCAGCGCCGTGGATTGGGAATCCTACGAGCAGTACTTC. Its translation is CSAVDWESYEQYF.

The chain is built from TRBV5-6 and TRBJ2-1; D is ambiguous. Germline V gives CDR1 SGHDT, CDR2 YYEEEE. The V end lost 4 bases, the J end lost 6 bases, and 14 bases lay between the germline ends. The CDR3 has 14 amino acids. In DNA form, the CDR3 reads TGTGCCAGCAGCCGAGGTACAGCAGGCAATGAGCAGTTCTTC. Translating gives CASSRGTAGNEQFF.

Written as DNA, the CDR3 is TGTGCCAGCAGCTTCCGGGGAGAGGGAGACGAGCAGTACTTC. Its protein is CASSFRGEGDEQYF. The chain carries TRBV13 and TRBJ2-7; D is perhaps TRBD2 (5 bases). V shed 3 bases and J shed 5 bases, with 14 bases lying between them. The CDR3 totals 14 residues. CDR1 PRHDT and CDR2 FYEKMQ come from the germline V gene (reference sequence).

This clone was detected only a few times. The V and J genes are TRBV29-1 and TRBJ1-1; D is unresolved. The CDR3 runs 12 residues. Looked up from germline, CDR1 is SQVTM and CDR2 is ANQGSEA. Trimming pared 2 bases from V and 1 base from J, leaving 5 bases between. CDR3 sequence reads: CSVESWNTEAFF. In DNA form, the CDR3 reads TGCAGCGTTGAAAGCTGGAACACTGAAGCTTTCTTT.

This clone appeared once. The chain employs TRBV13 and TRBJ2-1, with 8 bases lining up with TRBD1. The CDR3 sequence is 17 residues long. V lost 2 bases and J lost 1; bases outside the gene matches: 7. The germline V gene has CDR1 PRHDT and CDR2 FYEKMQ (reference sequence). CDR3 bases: TGTGCCAGCAGCTTATTTCTTGGACAGGGATCCTACAATGAGCAGTTCTTC. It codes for CASSLFLGQGSYNEQFF.

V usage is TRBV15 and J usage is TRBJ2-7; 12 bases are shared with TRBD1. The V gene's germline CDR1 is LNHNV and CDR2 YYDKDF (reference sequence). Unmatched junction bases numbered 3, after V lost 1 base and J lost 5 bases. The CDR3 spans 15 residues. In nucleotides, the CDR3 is TGTGCCACCAGCAGAGCAGGGACAGGGGGCAACGAGCAGTACTTC. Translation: CATSRAGTGGNEQYF. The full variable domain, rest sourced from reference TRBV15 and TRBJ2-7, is DAMVIQNPRYQVTQFGKPVTLSCSQTLNHNVMYWYQQKSSQAPKLLFHYYDKDFNNEADTPDNFQSRRPNTSFCFLDIRSPGLGDTAMYLCATSRAGTGGNEQYFGPGTRLTVT.

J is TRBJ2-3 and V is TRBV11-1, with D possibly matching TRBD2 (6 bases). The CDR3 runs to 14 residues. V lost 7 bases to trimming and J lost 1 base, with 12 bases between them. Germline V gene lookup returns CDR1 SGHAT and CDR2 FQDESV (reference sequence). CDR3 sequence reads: CASNPGTGTDTQYF. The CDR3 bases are TGTGCCAGCAACCCCGGGACTGGCACAGATACGCAGTATTTT.

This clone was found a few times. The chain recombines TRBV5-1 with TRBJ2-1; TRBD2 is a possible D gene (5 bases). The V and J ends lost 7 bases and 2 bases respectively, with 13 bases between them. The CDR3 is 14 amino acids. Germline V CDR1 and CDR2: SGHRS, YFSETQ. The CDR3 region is CASGRSGAYNEQFF. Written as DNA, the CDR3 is TGCGCCAGCGGCCGGTCCGGGGCCTACAATGAGCAGTTCTTC.

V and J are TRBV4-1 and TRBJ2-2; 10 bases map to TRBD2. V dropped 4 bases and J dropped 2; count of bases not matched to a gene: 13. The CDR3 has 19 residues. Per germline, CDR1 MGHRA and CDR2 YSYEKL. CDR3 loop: CASSPRWASGGRNTGELFF. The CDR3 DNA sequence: TGCGCCAGCAGCCCCCGATGGGCTAGCGGGGGACGAAACACCGGGGAGCTGTTTTTT.

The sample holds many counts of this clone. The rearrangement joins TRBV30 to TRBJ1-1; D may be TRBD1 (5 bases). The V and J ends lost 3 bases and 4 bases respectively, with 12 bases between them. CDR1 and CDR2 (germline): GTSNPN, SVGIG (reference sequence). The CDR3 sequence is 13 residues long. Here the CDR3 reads CAWRKGQGTEAFF. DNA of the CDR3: TGTGCCTGGAGAAAGGGGCAGGGCACTGAAGCTTTCTTT.

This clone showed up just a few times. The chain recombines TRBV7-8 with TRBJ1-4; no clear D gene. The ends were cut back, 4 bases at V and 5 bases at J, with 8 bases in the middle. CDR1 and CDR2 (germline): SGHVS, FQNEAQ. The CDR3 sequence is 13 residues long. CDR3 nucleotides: TGTGCCAGCAGCTACAATCCCAATGAAAAACTGTTTTTT. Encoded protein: CASSYNPNEKLFF.

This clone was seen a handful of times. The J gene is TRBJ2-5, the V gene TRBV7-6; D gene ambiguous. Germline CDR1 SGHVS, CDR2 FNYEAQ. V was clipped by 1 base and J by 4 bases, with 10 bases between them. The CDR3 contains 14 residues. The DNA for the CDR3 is TGTGCCAGCAGCTTAGGTACTCGTGGAGAGACCCAGTACTTC. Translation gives CASSLGTRGETQYF.

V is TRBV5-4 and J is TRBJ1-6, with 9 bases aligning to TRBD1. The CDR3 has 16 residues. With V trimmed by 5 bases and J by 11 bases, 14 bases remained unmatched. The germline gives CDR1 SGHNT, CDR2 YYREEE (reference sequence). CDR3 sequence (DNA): TGTGCCAGCAGTGAACGGACAGGGGCGGACTTTGCACCCCTCCACTTT. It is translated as CASSERTGADFAPLHF.

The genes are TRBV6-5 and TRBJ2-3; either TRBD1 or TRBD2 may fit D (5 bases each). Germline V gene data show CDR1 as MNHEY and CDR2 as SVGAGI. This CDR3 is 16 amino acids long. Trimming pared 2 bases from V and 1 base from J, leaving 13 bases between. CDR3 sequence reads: CASSYLPLGGTDTQYF. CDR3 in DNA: TGTGCCAGCAGTTACCTCCCTTTGGGGGGCACAGATACGCAGTATTTT.

This CDR3 is CAISEAVVETQYF. The CDR3 DNA is TGTGCCATCAGTGAGGCGGTAGTAGAGACCCAGTACTTC. This rearrangement joins TRBV10-3 to TRBJ2-5; D gene ambiguous. The germline gives CDR1 ENHRY, CDR2 SYGVKD. V shed 2 bases and J shed 4 bases, with 8 bases lying between them. The CDR3 consists of 13 residues.

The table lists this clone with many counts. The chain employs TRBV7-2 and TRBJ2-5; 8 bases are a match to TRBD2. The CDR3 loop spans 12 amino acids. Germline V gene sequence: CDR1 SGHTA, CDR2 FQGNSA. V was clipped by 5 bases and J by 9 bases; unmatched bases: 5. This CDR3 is CASSDIAGPQYF. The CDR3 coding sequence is TGTGCCAGCAGCGATATAGCGGGGCCCCAGTACTTC.

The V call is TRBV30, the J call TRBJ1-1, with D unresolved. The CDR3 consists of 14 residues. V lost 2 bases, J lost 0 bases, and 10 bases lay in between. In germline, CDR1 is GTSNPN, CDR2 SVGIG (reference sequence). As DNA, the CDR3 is TGTGCCTGGAGTCTTGACACCTTGAACACTGAAGCTTTCTTT. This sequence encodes CAWSLDTLNTEAFF.

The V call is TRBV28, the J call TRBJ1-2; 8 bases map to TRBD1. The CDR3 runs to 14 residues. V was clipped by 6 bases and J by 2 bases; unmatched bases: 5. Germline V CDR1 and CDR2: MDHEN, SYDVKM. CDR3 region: CASSLGQANYGYTF. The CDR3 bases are TGTGCCAGCAGCCTGGGACAGGCCAACTATGGCTACACCTTC.

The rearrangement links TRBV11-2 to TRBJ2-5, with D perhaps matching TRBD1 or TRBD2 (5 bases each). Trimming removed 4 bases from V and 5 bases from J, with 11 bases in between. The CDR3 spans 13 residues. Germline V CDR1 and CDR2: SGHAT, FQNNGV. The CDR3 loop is CASSSLGTETQYF. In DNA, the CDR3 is TGTGCCAGCAGCTCCCTCGGGACGGAGACCCAGTACTTC.

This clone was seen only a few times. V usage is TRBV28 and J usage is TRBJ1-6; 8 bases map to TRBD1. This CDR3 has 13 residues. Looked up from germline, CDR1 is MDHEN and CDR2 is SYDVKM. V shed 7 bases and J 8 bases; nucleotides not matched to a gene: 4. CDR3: CASTGGRDSPLHF. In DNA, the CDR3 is TGTGCCAGCACAGGGGGCCGGGATTCACCCCTCCACTTT.

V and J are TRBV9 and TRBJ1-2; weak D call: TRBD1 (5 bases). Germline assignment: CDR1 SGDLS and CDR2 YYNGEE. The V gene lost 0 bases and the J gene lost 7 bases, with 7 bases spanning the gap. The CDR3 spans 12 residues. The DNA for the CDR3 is TGTGCCAGCAGCGTAGAAAGGGGTGGCTACACCTTC. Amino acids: CASSVERGGYTF. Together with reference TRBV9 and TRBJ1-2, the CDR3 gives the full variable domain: DSGVTQTPKHLITATGQRVTLRCSPRSGDLSVYWYQQSLDQGLQFLIQYYNGEERAKGNILERFSAQQFPDLHSELNLSSLELGDSALYFCASSVERGGYTFGSGTRLTVV.

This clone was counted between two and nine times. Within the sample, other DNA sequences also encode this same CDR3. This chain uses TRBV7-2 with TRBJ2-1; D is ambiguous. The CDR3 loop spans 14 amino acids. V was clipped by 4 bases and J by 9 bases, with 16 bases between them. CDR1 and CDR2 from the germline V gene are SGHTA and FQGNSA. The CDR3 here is CASSSDWGRGEQFF. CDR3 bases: TGTGCCAGCAGCTCCGACTGGGGTCGCGGTGAGCAGTTCTTC.

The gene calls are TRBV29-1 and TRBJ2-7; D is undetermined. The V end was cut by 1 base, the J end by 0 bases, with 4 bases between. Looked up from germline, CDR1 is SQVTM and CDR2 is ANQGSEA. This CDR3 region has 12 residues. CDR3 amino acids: CSVEGSSYEQYF. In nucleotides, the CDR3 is TGCAGCGTTGAAGGTTCCTCCTACGAGCAGTACTTC.

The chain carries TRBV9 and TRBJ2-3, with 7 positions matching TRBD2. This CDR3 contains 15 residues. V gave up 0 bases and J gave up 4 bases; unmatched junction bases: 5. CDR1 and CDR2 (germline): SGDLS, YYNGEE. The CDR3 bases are TGTGCCAGCAGCGTAGCCGGGACTACTCCAGATACGCAGTATTTT. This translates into CASSVAGTTPDTQYF.

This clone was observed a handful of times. In DNA form, the CDR3 reads TGTGCCAGCAGCGTAGGGGGCGGAATGAACACTGAAGCTTTCTTT. This encodes CASSVGGGMNTEAFF. This sequence joins TRBV9 and TRBJ1-1; D perhaps matches TRBD1 (5 bases). Per the germline V gene, CDR1 is SGDLS and CDR2 is YYNGEE. The V end was cut by 0 bases, the J end by 0 bases, with 9 bases between. CDR3 length: 15 residues.

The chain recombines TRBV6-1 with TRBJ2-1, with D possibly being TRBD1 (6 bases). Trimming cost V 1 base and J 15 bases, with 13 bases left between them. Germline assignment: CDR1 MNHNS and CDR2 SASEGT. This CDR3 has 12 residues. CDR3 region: CASSEGNYRAFF. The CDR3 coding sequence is TGTGCCAGCAGTGAAGGGAACTACAGGGCGTTCTTC.

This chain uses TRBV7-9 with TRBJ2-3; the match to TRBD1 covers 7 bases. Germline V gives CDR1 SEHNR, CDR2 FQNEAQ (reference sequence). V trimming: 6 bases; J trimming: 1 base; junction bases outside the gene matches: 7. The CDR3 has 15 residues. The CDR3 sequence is CASRITGTGTDTQYF. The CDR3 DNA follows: TGTGCCAGCAGGATAACCGGGACAGGCACAGATACGCAGTATTTT.

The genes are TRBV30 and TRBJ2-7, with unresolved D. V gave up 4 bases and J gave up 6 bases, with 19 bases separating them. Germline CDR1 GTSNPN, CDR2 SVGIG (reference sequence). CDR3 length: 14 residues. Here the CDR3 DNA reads TGTGCCTGGATCATTTCTAGGACGGCCGGCGAGCAGTACTTC. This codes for CAWIISRTAGEQYF.